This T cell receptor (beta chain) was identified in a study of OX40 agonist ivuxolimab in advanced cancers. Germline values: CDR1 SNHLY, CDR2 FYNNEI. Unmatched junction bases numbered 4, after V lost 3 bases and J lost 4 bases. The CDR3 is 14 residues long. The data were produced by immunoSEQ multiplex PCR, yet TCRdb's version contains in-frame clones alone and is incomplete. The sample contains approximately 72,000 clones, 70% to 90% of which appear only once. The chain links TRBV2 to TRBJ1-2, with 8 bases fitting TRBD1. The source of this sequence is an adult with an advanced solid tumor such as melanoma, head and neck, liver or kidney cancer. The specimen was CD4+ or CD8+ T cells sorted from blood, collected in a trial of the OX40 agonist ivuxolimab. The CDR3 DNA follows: TGTGCCAGCAGTGATCAGGGGGCGAGCTATGGCTACACCTTC. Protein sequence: CASSDQGASYGYTF.